This T cell receptor beta chain was identified in a study of blood T cell repertoires in COVID-19. Turning to the study itself: Sites across the United States, Italy and Spain contributed samples from acute and convalescent COVID-19. T cells, B-cell-depleted T cells, or PBMCs supplied cDNA or gDNA.

Trimming cost V 2 bases and J 4 bases, with 6 bases left between them. Germline assignment: CDR1 MNHEY and CDR2 SMNVEV (reference sequence). The CDR3 has 13 amino acids. Authors' processing steps: Nucleated cell counts were estimated from reference gene primer amplification. Profiled with immunoSEQ multiplex PCR; TCRdb holds only in-frame clones, not every one. The V and J calls and clone size come from that table; D and trimming were worked out from the DNA. Of 50,000 to 75,000 clones listed, under 90% are singletons. The TCR was taken from a woman older than 75 with active or convalescent COVID-19. This rearrangement joins TRBV27 to TRBJ1-5, with D hard to call. Sequences were obtained from peripheral blood. CDR3 in amino acids: CASSLKENQPQHF. For the CDR3, the DNA is TGTGCCAGCAGTTTAAAAGAGAATCAGCCCCAGCATTTT.